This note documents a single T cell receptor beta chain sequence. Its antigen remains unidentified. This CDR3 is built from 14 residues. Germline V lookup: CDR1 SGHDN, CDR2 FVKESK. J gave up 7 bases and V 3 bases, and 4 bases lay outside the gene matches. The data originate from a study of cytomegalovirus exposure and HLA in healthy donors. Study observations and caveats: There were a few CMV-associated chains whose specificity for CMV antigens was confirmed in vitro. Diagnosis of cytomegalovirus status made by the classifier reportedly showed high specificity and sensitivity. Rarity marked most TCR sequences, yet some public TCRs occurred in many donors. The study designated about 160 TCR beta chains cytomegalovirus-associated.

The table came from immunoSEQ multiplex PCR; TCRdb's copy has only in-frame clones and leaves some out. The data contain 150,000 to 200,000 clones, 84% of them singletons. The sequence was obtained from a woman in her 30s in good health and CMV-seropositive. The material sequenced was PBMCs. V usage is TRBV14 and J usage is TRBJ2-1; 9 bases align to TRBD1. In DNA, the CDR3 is TGTGCCAGCAGCCAGGTCGGGACAGGGAATGAGCAGTTCTTC. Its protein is CASSQVGTGNEQFF.